This T cell receptor (beta chain) was captured in a study of beta chain features in type 1 diabetes. Sorting of CD4+ naive, central memory, regulatory and stem cell-like memory cells was performed via CD45RO/CCR7/CD25/CD127/CD95/CD27. With respect to this clone: The antigen remains unidentified.

The study reverse transcribed the entire isolated RNA, so it sequenced expressed TCRB transcripts. Some clones are missing from TCRdb's copy, which holds only in-frame ones; the method was immunoSEQ multiplex PCR. The sample carries about 740,000 clones, roughly 13% recorded once. Germline values: CDR1 KGHSY, CDR2 FQNENV. The CDR3 contains 13 residues. Trimming cost V 5 bases and J 4 bases, with 9 bases left between them. The study's findings and limits: All four CD4+ subsets from Type 1 diabetes patients carried moderately but significantly shorter TCRB CDR3s. Fewer junction insertions and more nucleotide deletions appeared in type 1 diabetes patients. With patients and controls alike, PCR might favor shorter templates to an equal degree.

This receptor was identified in a man younger than 30 with type 1 diabetes. The specimen sequenced was naive CD4+ T cells from blood. This chain joins TRBV16 and TRBJ1-5; D is perhaps TRBD1 (5 bases). DNA of the CDR3: TGTGCCAGCAGCTCTGACAGAAATCAGCCCCAGCATTTT. This translates into CASSSDRNQPQHF.